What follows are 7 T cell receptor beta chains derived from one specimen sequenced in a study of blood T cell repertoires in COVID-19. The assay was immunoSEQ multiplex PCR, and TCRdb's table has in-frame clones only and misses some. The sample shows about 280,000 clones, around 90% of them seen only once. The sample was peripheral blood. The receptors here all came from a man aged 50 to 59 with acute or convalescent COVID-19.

CDR3 DNA sequence: TGCGCCAGCAGCCAAGATCTAGACCCCCAAGAGACCCAGTACTTC. Protein sequence: CASSQDLDPQETQYF. The rearrangement uses TRBV4-1 and TRBJ2-5; D unclear. Germline CDR1 is MGHRA and CDR2 is YSYEKL. The length of the CDR3 is 15 residues. Trimming stripped 0 bases from V and 1 base from J, with 9 bases between.

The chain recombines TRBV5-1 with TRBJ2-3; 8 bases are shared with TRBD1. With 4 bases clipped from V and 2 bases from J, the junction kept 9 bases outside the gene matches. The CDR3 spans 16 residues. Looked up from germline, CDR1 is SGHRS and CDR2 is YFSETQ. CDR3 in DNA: TGCGCCAGCAGCATAACCGGGACAGGTTACACAGATACGCAGTATTTT. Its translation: CASSITGTGYTDTQYF. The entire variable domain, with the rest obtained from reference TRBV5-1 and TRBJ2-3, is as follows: KAGVTQTPRYLIKTRGQQVTLSCSPISGHRSVSWYQQTPGQGLQFLFEYFSETQRNKGNFPGRFSGRQFSNSRSEMNVSTLELGDSALYLCASSITGTGYTDTQYFGPGTRLTVL.

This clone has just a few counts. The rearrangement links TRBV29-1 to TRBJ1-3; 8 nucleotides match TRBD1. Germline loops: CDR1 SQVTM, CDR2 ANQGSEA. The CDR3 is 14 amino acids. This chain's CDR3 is CGGGSGGTGNTIYF. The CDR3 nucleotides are TGCGGAGGGGGGTCAGGGGGCACTGGAAACACCATATATTTT.

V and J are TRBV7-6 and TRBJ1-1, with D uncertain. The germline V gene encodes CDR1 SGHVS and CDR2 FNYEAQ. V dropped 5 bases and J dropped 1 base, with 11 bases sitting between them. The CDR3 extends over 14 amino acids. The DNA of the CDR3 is TGTGCCAGCAGCCGTAATCCGGGGAACACTGAAGCTTTCTTT. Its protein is CASSRNPGNTEAFF.

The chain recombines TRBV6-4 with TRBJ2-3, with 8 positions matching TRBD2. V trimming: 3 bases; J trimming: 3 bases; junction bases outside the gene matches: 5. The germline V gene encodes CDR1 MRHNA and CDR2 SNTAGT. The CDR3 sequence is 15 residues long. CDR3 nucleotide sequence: TGTGCCAGCAGTGAAGGACGGGGGGGGACAGATACGCAGTATTTT. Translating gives CASSEGRGGTDTQYF.

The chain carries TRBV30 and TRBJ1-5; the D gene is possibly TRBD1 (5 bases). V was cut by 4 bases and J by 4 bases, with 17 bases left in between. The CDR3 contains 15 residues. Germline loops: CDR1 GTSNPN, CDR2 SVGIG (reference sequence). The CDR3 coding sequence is TGTGCCTGGATCGACAGCTTATTTTTTAATCAGCCCCAGCATTTT. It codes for CAWIDSLFFNQPQHF.

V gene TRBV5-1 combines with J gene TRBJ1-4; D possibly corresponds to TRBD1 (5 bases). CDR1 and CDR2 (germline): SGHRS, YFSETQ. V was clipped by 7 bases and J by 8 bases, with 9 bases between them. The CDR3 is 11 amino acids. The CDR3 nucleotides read TGCGCCAGCCACGGGGGAGAAAAACTGTTTTTT. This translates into CASHGGEKLFF. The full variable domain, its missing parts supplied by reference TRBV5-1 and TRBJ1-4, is KAGVTQTPRYLIKTRGQQVTLSCSPISGHRSVSWYQQTPGQGLQFLFEYFSETQRNKGNFPGRFSGRQFSNSRSEMNVSTLELGDSALYLCASHGGEKLFFGSGTQLSVL.